The rows below give T cell receptor beta chains drawn from one sample of a study of glioma-infiltrating T cells after dendritic cell vaccination. Assay: immunoSEQ multiplex PCR; the TCRdb copy retains only in-frame clones and omits some. The data contain about 95,000 clones, over 65% of them singletons. Sequencing was performed on blood, taken before dendritic cell vaccination. Source of these receptors: a human donor with glioblastoma. The CDR3 runs from the conserved cysteine through the conserved F or W. D genes are given only for firm matches. Expanded clones are given a class, and other clones once, few, many or no size at all.

size	D	V	J	DNA	CDR3
-	-	TRBV5-6	TRBJ2-5	TGTGCCAGCAGCTTCCAAGGTGGAGGGAGAGAGCAGTACTTC	CASSFQGGGREQYF
-	-	TRBV7-3	TRBJ2-6	TGTGCCAGCAGCTTAGGAGGGATCGGGGCCAACGTCCTGACTTTC	CASSLGGIGANVLTF
-	TRBD1	TRBV7-6	TRBJ1-4	TGTGCCAGCAGCTTATATACGTTGGGACAGGGGATGAAGGAAAAACTGTTTTTT	CASSLYTLGQGMKEKLFF
-	TRBD1	TRBV5-1	TRBJ2-3	TGCGCCAGCAGCTCTAAGAAGGGACAGGGGTCGTTAACTTTCACAGATACGCAGTATTTT	CASSSKKGQGSLTFTDTQYF
-	TRBD2	TRBV13	TRBJ2-3	TGTGCCAGCAGGTCCGGGGAGGGAGCAGATACGCAGTATTTT	CASRSGEGADTQYF
once	TRBD2	TRBV7-2	TRBJ2-3	TGTGCCAGCAGCTTTATCGGGGGGATCACAGATACGCAGTATTTT	CASSFIGGITDTQYF
-	TRBD1	TRBV19	TRBJ2-1	TGTGCCAGTAGTGCCCTGGGACAGGGTTCTTACAATGAGCAGTTCTTC	CASSALGQGSYNEQFF
-	TRBD1	TRBV19	TRBJ1-2	TGTGCCAGTGTAGGACAGGGTGTAAGGTATGGCTACACCTTC	CASVGQGVRYGYTF
few	-	TRBV5-4	TRBJ1-2	TGTGCCAGCAGTATTCTGGGATTCCAGGGTGGCTACACCTTC	CASSILGFQGGYTF
-	TRBD2	TRBV5-1	TRBJ2-3	TGCGCCAGCAGGCGCGGGGGGTCCACAGATACGCAGTATTTT	CASRRGGSTDTQYF
-	-	TRBV5-1	TRBJ1-4	TGCGCCAGCAGCTTGGACAGGGTGGAAAAACTGTTTTTT	CASSLDRVEKLFF
-	-	TRBV21-1	TRBJ2-7	TGTGCCAGAGGCTTCGGGACACTTGTTTGGTACGAGCAGTACTTC	CARGFGTLVWYEQYF
-	-	TRBV7-7	TRBJ2-3	TGTGCCAGCAGCCCCCCGGGGGATACGCAGTATTTT	CASSPPGDTQYF
once	TRBD2	TRBV5-4	TRBJ2-5	TGTGCCAGCAGCTCACAGCGGGGGGCTTACCAAGAGACCCAGTACTTC	CASSSQRGAYQETQYF
-	-	TRBV7-9	TRBJ1-1	TGTGCCAGCAGCTTAGTTTGGGCGAACACTGAAGCTTTCTTT	CASSLVWANTEAFF
-	-	TRBV18	TRBJ2-5	TGTGCCAGCTCACCAAAATTCGGCAGGGGGGACCAAGAGACCCAGTACTTC	CASSPKFGRGDQETQYF
few	-	TRBV5-1	TRBJ2-3	TGCGCCAGCAGCCCCAACACAGATACGCAGTATTTT	CASSPNTDTQYF
once	-	TRBV4-2	TRBJ1-1	TGTGCCAGCAGCCAAGCCGACAGGTTGAACACTGAAGCTTTCTTT	CASSQADRLNTEAFF
-	TRBD1	TRBV5-4	TRBJ2-3	TGTGCCAGCAGCCCGGGACAGGGGGCAGATACGCAGTATTTT	CASSPGQGADTQYF
-	TRBD2	TRBV19	TRBJ2-1	TGTGCCAGTAGGCCCGGGACTAGTACCCATGAGCAGTTCTTC	CASRPGTSTHEQFF
-	-	TRBV5-8	TRBJ1-3	TGTGCCAGCAGCTTGGGGCAGGTCCTCTCTGGAAACACCATATATTTT	CASSLGQVLSGNTIYF
-	TRBD1	TRBV5-1	TRBJ1-1	TGCGCCAGCAGCTTAGACAGGGGTTATGGGACTGAAGCTTTCTTT	CASSLDRGYGTEAFF
-	-	TRBV10-1	TRBJ1-2	TGCGCCAGCAGACCCAGGGGCAACTATGGCTACACCTTC	CASRPRGNYGYTF
-	TRBD1	TRBV5-1	TRBJ2-5	TGCGCCAGCAGCTTACAGGGGTATCAAGAGACCCAGTACTTC	CASSLQGYQETQYF
-	TRBD1	TRBV6-1	TRBJ2-3	TGTGCCAGCAGTCTCGGACAGGCTGGCACAGATACGCAGTATTTT	CASSLGQAGTDTQYF
-	TRBD1	TRBV4-1	TRBJ2-5	TGCGCCAGCAGCCAAGATGGGACAGGGGTCGAGACCCAGTACTTC	CASSQDGTGVETQYF
few	-	TRBV21-1	TRBJ1-2	TGTGCCAGCAGCAGAGGGACAGGTGGTCTATTTGACTATGGCTACACCTTC	CASSRGTGGLFDYGYTF
once	-	TRBV6-1	TRBJ2-7	TGTGCCGCCCGGGGGGCCTCCCTTGATGAGCAGTACTTC	CAARGASLDEQYF
-	TRBD2	TRBV5-1	TRBJ2-5	TGCGCCAGCAGCTTGGTTGGGACTAGCGAAGAGACCCAGTACTTC	CASSLVGTSEETQYF
-	TRBD2	TRBV7-2	TRBJ2-3	TGTGCCAGCAGCTATAGCGGGAGGCGGGATTTT	CASSYSGRRDF
-	TRBD1	TRBV7-9	TRBJ1-3	TGTGCCAGCAGCTTGACAGGGGTCTCTGGAAACACCATATATTTT	CASSLTGVSGNTIYF